The 31 T cell receptor beta chains listed next were all sequenced from one sample in a study of PD-L1 blockade in urothelial cancer. Only in-frame clones appear in the TCRdb table, and some are missing; sequencing was by immunoSEQ multiplex PCR. The profile covers approximately 50,000 clones, with about 86% appearing a single time and approximately 21% taken by the ten largest. Time point: pretreatment peripheral blood. The input for sequencing was PBMCs, taken around atezolizumab (anti-PD-L1) treatment. The receptor source for this set is a man aged 60-69 years with urothelial cancer.

The chain carries TRBV6-1 and TRBJ2-5; D possibly corresponds to TRBD2 (5 bases). The length of the CDR3 is 14 residues. V dropped 8 bases and J dropped 1 base, with 14 bases sitting between them. Per the germline V gene, CDR1 is MNHNS and CDR2 is SASEGT. The CDR3 spells CASAAVRAQETQYF. CDR3 coding DNA: TGTGCCAGCGCCGCGGTGAGGGCCCAAGAGACCCAGTACTTC.

The chain links TRBV5-1 to TRBJ1-1, with D possibly matching TRBD1 (5 bases). Between the trimmed V and J ends, which lost 2 bases and 2 bases, there was a span of 10 bases. This CDR3 is built from 14 residues. Germline V gene data show CDR1 as SGHRS and CDR2 as YFSETQ. DNA of the CDR3: TGCGCCAGCAGCTTCGGGCGGGGCAACACTGAAGCTTTCTTT. Translating it yields CASSFGRGNTEAFF.

This clone was found once. CDR3 residues: CASSIVPGRAPYNEQFF. The CDR3 DNA reads TGTGCCAGTAGTATAGTCCCGGGAAGGGCACCCTACAATGAGCAGTTCTTC. The rearrangement links TRBV19 to TRBJ2-1, with a possible D match to TRBD2 (5 bases). V shed 1 base and J shed 2 bases, with 15 bases lying between them. Germline V gene sequence: CDR1 LNHDA, CDR2 SQIVND (reference sequence). The CDR3 sequence is 17 residues long.

In DNA, the CDR3 is TGTGCCAGCAGCGTAGACAGGGCTGGTGGCTACACCTTC. Its translation: CASSVDRAGGYTF. The chain employs TRBV9 and TRBJ1-2; weak D call: TRBD1 (6 bases). Germline CDR1 and CDR2: SGDLS and YYNGEE. Trimming pared 0 bases from V and 7 bases from J, leaving 10 bases between. The CDR3 runs to 13 residues.

The gene calls are TRBV5-1 and TRBJ1-1; the match to TRBD1 covers 8 bases. The CDR3 runs to 15 residues. Germline-derived CDR1 and CDR2 are SGHRS and YFSETQ. V was clipped by 4 bases and J by 5 bases; unmatched bases: 10. The CDR3 region is CASSTSGGAGTEAFF. As DNA, the CDR3 is TGCGCCAGCAGCACCTCAGGGGGCGCGGGTACTGAAGCTTTCTTT.

The V and J genes are TRBV7-9 and TRBJ2-1, with 12 bases fitting TRBD2. This CDR3 contains 19 residues. CDR1 SEHNR and CDR2 FQNEAQ come from the germline V gene (reference sequence). V was clipped by 5 bases and J by 1 base; unmatched bases: 12. CDR3 sequence reads: CASSPLRLAGGLSYNEQFF. CDR3 nucleotide sequence: TGTGCCAGCAGCCCACTCCGGCTAGCGGGAGGGCTGTCCTACAATGAGCAGTTCTTC.

The chain combines TRBV5-1 with TRBJ1-4; TRBD1 matches at 9 bases. The CDR3 sequence is 13 residues long. CDR1 and CDR2 (germline): SGHRS, YFSETQ. After removal of 7 bases from V and 8 bases from J, the junction contained 6 bases not matched to a gene. The CDR3 is CASSGQGYEKLFF. CDR3 nucleotides: TGCGCCAGCTCGGGACAGGGTTACGAAAAACTGTTTTTT.

This clone has only one observation. The rearrangement joins TRBV7-2 to TRBJ1-2, with 7 bases matching TRBD1. V lost 4 bases to trimming and J lost 4 bases; unmatched junction nucleotides: 3. CDR1 SGHTA and CDR2 FQGNSA come from the germline V gene. CDR3 length: 13 amino acids. CDR3 residues: CASSSGTAYGYTF. CDR3 nucleotide sequence: TGTGCCAGCAGCTCCGGGACAGCCTATGGCTACACCTTC.

The V call is TRBV27, the J call TRBJ1-2, with D perhaps matching TRBD1 (5 bases). The V end lost 7 bases, the J end lost 3 bases, and 12 bases lay between the germline ends. Germline V gives CDR1 MNHEY, CDR2 SMNVEV (reference sequence). The length of the CDR3 is 13 residues. The CDR3 is CASTNDRHYGYTF. As DNA, the CDR3 is TGTGCCAGCACCAATGACAGACACTATGGCTACACCTTC.

The chain combines TRBV5-5 with TRBJ1-2, with D possibly TRBD1 on 5 matching bases. V lost 3 bases, J lost 2 bases, and 8 bases lay in between. The germline CDR1 and CDR2 sequences are SGHKS and YYEKEE (reference sequence). The CDR3 runs to 13 residues. The CDR3 region has the DNA TGTGCCAGCAGCTCGACAGAGAACTATGGCTACACCTTC. This encodes CASSSTENYGYTF.

The gene calls are TRBV30 and TRBJ2-6; TRBD1 agrees at 7 bases. This CDR3 is built from 18 residues. The ends lost 3 bases at V and 0 bases at J; junction bases unmatched: 11. Germline V lookup: CDR1 GTSNPN, CDR2 SVGIG (reference sequence). The CDR3: CAWSSGQGGFSGANVLTF. The CDR3 coding sequence is TGTGCCTGGAGCTCTGGGCAAGGGGGCTTCTCTGGGGCCAACGTCCTGACTTTC.

This clone was picked up a small number of times. The rearrangement joins TRBV5-4 to TRBJ2-1; 11 bases match TRBD2. From germline, CDR1 is SGHNT and CDR2 YYREEE (reference sequence). The CDR3 contains 17 residues. The junction had 11 bases not matched to a gene; V was cut back by 3 bases and J by 6 bases. CDR3 loop: CASSSLAGGFNFNEQFF. Written as DNA, the CDR3 is TGTGCCAGCAGCTCGCTAGCGGGGGGTTTTAACTTCAATGAGCAGTTCTTC.

V is TRBV29-1 and J is TRBJ2-1, with 9 bases identical to TRBD2. The CDR3 loop spans 14 amino acids. The V gene end was trimmed by 3 bases and the J gene end by 8 bases; junction bases not matched to a gene: 8. Per germline, CDR1 SQVTM and CDR2 ANQGSEA. The CDR3 here is CSVDGREGPHEQFF. In DNA, the CDR3 is TGCAGCGTTGACGGGCGGGAGGGCCCCCATGAGCAGTTCTTC.

This chain uses TRBV28 with TRBJ1-5, with 9 bases that match TRBD1. Germline CDR1 and CDR2: MDHEN and SYDVKM. Trimming at V came to 6 bases and at J to 0 bases, leaving 9 bases not matched to a gene. This CDR3 spans 17 amino acids. CDR3 sequence: CASSTGQGLGSNQPQHF. The DNA for the CDR3 is TGTGCCAGCAGCACGGGACAGGGATTGGGTAGCAATCAGCCCCAGCATTTT.

This clone was counted only a few times. The rearrangement links TRBV5-4 to TRBJ1-1; a possible D gene is TRBD1 (5 bases). The germline CDR1 and CDR2 sequences are SGHNT and YYREEE (reference sequence). This CDR3 has 14 residues. The ends were cut back, 6 bases at V and 5 bases at J, with 17 bases in the middle. The CDR3 reads CASTPMGGRTEAFF. CDR3 coding DNA: TGTGCCAGCACCCCTATGGGGGGTCGAACTGAAGCTTTCTTT. The variable domain in full, completed from reference TRBV5-4 and TRBJ1-1, reads ETGVTQSPTHLIKTRGQQVTLRCSSQSGHNTVSWYQQALGQGPQFIFQYYREEENGRGNFPPRFSGLQFPNYSSELNVNALELDDSALYLCASTPMGGRTEAFFGQGTRLTVV.

The chain recombines TRBV25-1 with TRBJ1-1, with 9 positions matching TRBD1. The trim removed 2 bases at V and 5 bases at J, leaving 6 bases unmatched. This CDR3 is built from 15 residues. Germline CDR1 and CDR2: MGHDK and SYGVNS. CDR3 nucleotides: TGTGCCAGCAGTGAACAGGGGACAGGGCAAACTGAAGCTTTCTTT. Its protein is CASSEQGTGQTEAFF. Together with reference TRBV25-1 and TRBJ1-1, the CDR3 gives the full variable domain: EADIYQTPRYLVIGTGKKITLECSQTMGHDKMYWYQQDPGMELHLIHYSYGVNSTEKGDLSSESTVSRIRTEHFPLTLESARPSHTSQYLCASSEQGTGQTEAFFGQGTRLTVV.

The chain has TRBV5-6 and TRBJ2-3, with a possible D match to TRBD2 (6 bases). The germline CDR1 and CDR2 sequences are SGHDT and YYEEEE. This CDR3 has 19 amino acids. V was shortened by 0 bases and J by 0 bases, with 20 bases between the two germline ends. CDR3 residues: CASSLEVASGLTSTDTQYF. In nucleotides, the CDR3 is TGTGCCAGCAGCTTGGAGGTTGCGAGCGGGCTAACTAGCACAGATACGCAGTATTTT.

The V gene is TRBV19, the J gene TRBJ2-5; TRBD2 aligns across 12 bases. CDR3 size: 18 residues. Germline V gene lookup returns CDR1 LNHDA and CDR2 SQIVND (reference sequence). Losses at the gene ends were 4 bases for V and 5 bases for J; bases not matched to a gene: 14. The CDR3 loop reads CASSRRGGLAGSGETQYF. In DNA, the CDR3 is TGTGCCAGTAGTAGGAGGGGGGGACTAGCGGGCTCGGGGGAGACCCAGTACTTC.

The genes are TRBV7-2 and TRBJ2-7; D is undetermined. V lost 4 bases, J lost 0 bases, and 7 bases lay in between. Germline CDR1 reads SGHTA; CDR2 reads FQGNSA. CDR3 length: 13 amino acids. DNA of the CDR3: TGTGCCAGCAGCTCCTACAGCTCCTACGAGCAGTACTTC. It encodes CASSSYSSYEQYF.

The V call is TRBV6-6, the J call TRBJ2-7, with TRBD1 as a possible D gene (5 bases). From germline, CDR1 is MNHNY and CDR2 SVGAGI (reference sequence). CDR3 size: 14 residues. Deletions cut 10 bases from V and 0 bases from J, with 16 bases between. The CDR3: CATQGRLSSYEQYF. The CDR3 DNA reads TGTGCCACTCAGGGTCGGCTGAGCTCCTACGAGCAGTACTTC.

V usage is TRBV18 and J usage is TRBJ1-2; D gene uncertain. There are 13 residues in the CDR3. V lost 6 bases and J 3 bases, leaving 11 bases between the germline ends. CDR1 and CDR2 from the germline V gene are KGHSH and LQKENI. Written as DNA, the CDR3 is TGTGCCAGCTCCCCCGACAATGACTATGGCTACACCTTC. Protein product: CASSPDNDYGYTF.

The chain couples TRBV19 to TRBJ1-1, with unresolved D. Germline-derived CDR1 and CDR2 are LNHDA and SQIVND (reference sequence). The ends were cut back, 3 bases at V and 1 base at J, with 9 bases in the middle. The CDR3 has 14 residues. CDR3 protein: CASSMVDWNTEAFF. The CDR3 DNA sequence: TGTGCCAGTAGTATGGTAGACTGGAACACTGAAGCTTTCTTT.

In its sample, this clone was seen once. The rearrangement joins TRBV6-4 to TRBJ2-1; D is unresolved. Trimming stripped 3 bases from V and 9 bases from J, with 12 bases between. This CDR3 is built from 13 residues. Germline CDR1 is MRHNA and CDR2 is SNTAGT. This CDR3 reads CASSEIGVSEQFF. The DNA for the CDR3 is TGTGCCAGCAGTGAAATAGGAGTGAGTGAGCAGTTCTTC.

DNA of the CDR3: TGCGCCAGCCGGACAGGGGGCACCGGGGAGCTGTTTTTT. Residues: CASRTGGTGELFF. The rearrangement uses TRBV5-1 and TRBJ2-2; 10 bases align to TRBD1. V lost 7 bases and J lost 4; bases outside the gene matches: 1. Germline CDR1 and CDR2: SGHRS and YFSETQ. The CDR3 runs 13 residues.

The chain uses TRBV19 and TRBJ2-1; 10 positions match TRBD2. The CDR3 sequence is 17 residues long. The germline V gene has CDR1 LNHDA and CDR2 SQIVND (reference sequence). With V trimmed by 4 bases and J by 5 bases, 11 bases remained unmatched. CDR3 in amino acids: CASSRGPLAGVNNEQFF. CDR3 sequence (DNA): TGTGCCAGTAGTAGAGGCCCCCTAGCGGGAGTTAACAATGAGCAGTTCTTC.

The chain recombines TRBV27 with TRBJ1-2, with 8 bases lining up with TRBD1. V gave up 5 bases and J gave up 4 bases; unmatched junction bases: 12. This CDR3 contains 16 residues. The V gene's germline CDR1 is MNHEY and CDR2 SMNVEV (reference sequence). CDR3 loop: CASSPLKDRGIYGYTF. Written as DNA, the CDR3 is TGTGCCAGCAGTCCCCTGAAAGACAGGGGAATCTATGGCTACACCTTC.

V and J are TRBV5-5 and TRBJ2-7, with a weak D call TRBD2 (6 bases). Trimming removed 5 bases at V and 3 bases at J, with 15 bases between. CDR1 and CDR2 (germline): SGHKS, YYEKEE (reference sequence). This CDR3 is 14 amino acids long. The CDR3 DNA follows: TGTGCCAGCAGACCAGGGCGGGGTTTCTACGAGCAGTACTTC. Residues: CASRPGRGFYEQYF. The full variable domain, completed using reference TRBV5-5 and TRBJ2-7, is DAGVTQSPTHLIKTRGQQVTLRCSPISGHKSVSWYQQVLGQGPQFIFQYYEKEERGRGNFPDRFSARQFPNYSSELNVNALLLGDSALYLCASRPGRGFYEQYFGPGTRLTVT.

This sequence joins TRBV7-2 and TRBJ1-6; no firm D call. The CDR3 runs 14 residues. Trimming cost V 4 bases and J 9 bases, with 13 bases left between them. Germline CDR1 and CDR2: SGHTA and FQGNSA. CDR3 sequence reads: CASSYGVQSSPLHF. CDR3 nucleotide sequence: TGTGCCAGCAGCTACGGGGTTCAAAGTTCACCCCTCCACTTT.

This clone was seen just once. The chain is built from TRBV19 and TRBJ2-1; unclear D gene. Per the germline V gene, CDR1 is LNHDA and CDR2 is SQIVND (reference sequence). The CDR3 is made up of 13 amino acids. Trimming took off 6 bases at V and 2 bases at J, with 8 bases between the two ends. The CDR3: CASSLQAYNEQFF. The CDR3 region has the DNA TGTGCCAGTAGCCTCCAGGCCTACAATGAGCAGTTCTTC. Variable domain in full (rest from reference TRBV19 and TRBJ2-1): DGGITQSPKYLFRKEGQNVTLSCEQNLNHDAMYWYRQDPGQGLRLIYYSQIVNDFQKGDIAEGYSVSREKKESFPLTVTSAQKNPTAFYLCASSLQAYNEQFFGPGTRLTVL.

The chain combines TRBV2 with TRBJ1-1; TRBD1 might be the D (5 bases). V gave up 3 bases and J gave up 2 bases, with 10 bases separating them. Germline CDR1 reads SNHLY; CDR2 reads FYNNEI. This CDR3 region has 14 residues. The CDR3 protein is CASSERQGNTEAFF. The CDR3 DNA reads as TGTGCCAGCAGTGAGCGGCAGGGCAACACTGAAGCTTTCTTT.

The V call is TRBV5-4, the J call TRBJ2-7; 8 bases fit TRBD2. The V gene end was trimmed by 0 bases and the J gene end by 1 base; junction bases not matched to a gene: 6. CDR1 is SGHNT and CDR2 is YYREEE in the germline V gene (reference sequence). This CDR3 spans 16 amino acids. CDR3 sequence reads: CASSLEGGRLSYEQYF. CDR3 bases: TGTGCCAGCAGCTTGGAGGGCGGGAGGCTATCCTACGAGCAGTACTTC.